The 23 T cell receptor beta chains in this list originate from one sample, sequenced in a study of cytomegalovirus exposure and HLA in healthy donors. This table comes from immunoSEQ multiplex PCR, and its TCRdb copy is limited to in-frame clones, with some not included. The data hold under 65,000 clones, with about 92% observed a single time. The specimen was PBMCs. Receptors originate from a woman between 18 and 29 years old in good health and CMV-seropositive.

This clone came up once. The chain has TRBV30 and TRBJ1-1; D is possibly TRBD1 (6 bases). The CDR3 extends over 15 amino acids. The germline gives CDR1 GTSNPN, CDR2 SVGIG (reference sequence). V was clipped by 2 bases and J by 11 bases, with 24 bases between them. The CDR3 sequence: CAWSTSVNRAPAAFF. The CDR3 DNA follows: TGTGCCTGGAGTACCTCGGTAAACAGGGCCCCTGCCGCTTTCTTT.

The CDR3 spells CASTRTGYTDTQYF. In DNA, the CDR3 is TGTGCCAGCACCAGGACAGGCTACACAGATACGCAGTATTTT. This chain uses TRBV27 with TRBJ2-3; 7 positions agree with TRBD1. Germline loops: CDR1 MNHEY, CDR2 SMNVEV (reference sequence). The length of the CDR3 is 14 residues. The ends lost 7 bases at V and 2 bases at J; junction bases unmatched: 6.

The CDR3 sequence is CASSFAYNSPLHF. In DNA, the CDR3 is TGTGCCAGCAGTTTCGCCTATAATTCACCCCTCCACTTT. V and J are TRBV28 and TRBJ1-6; D is undetermined. Trimming took off 3 bases at V and 2 bases at J, with 2 bases between the two ends. CDR3 length: 13 amino acids. CDR1 and CDR2 (germline): MDHEN, SYDVKM.

This clone came up a few times. The V call is TRBV2, the J call TRBJ1-6, with a possible D match to TRBD1 (6 bases). The germline V gene encodes CDR1 SNHLY and CDR2 FYNNEI. V lost 6 bases and J lost 9, with 21 bases in between. This CDR3 contains 16 residues. CDR3 nucleotides: TGTGCCAGCAGCGCGAATCCGGACAGTAGAGGTTCACCCCTCCACTTT. As protein: CASSANPDSRGSPLHF.

The chain recombines TRBV27 with TRBJ1-1; no reliable D call. The V gene lost 0 bases and the J gene lost 1 base, with 9 bases spanning the gap. The length of the CDR3 is 15 residues. Germline CDR1 and CDR2: MNHEY and SMNVEV (reference sequence). CDR3 sequence: CASSLSQRPNTEAFF. The DNA for the CDR3 is TGTGCCAGCAGTTTATCCCAGAGGCCGAACACTGAAGCTTTCTTT.

The chain joins TRBV9 to TRBJ1-6; 7 nucleotides line up with TRBD1. This CDR3 has 14 residues. Looked up from germline, CDR1 is SGDLS and CDR2 is YYNGEE. V trimming: 3 bases; J trimming: 7 bases; junction bases outside the gene matches: 4. Here the CDR3 reads CASSAGTVNSPLHF. The CDR3, as DNA: TGTGCCAGCAGCGCCGGGACAGTCAATTCACCCCTCCACTTT.

This chain links TRBV30 with TRBJ1-1; a weak D match, TRBD1 (6 bases). Between the trimmed V and J ends, which lost 0 bases and 6 bases, there was a span of 11 bases. Germline assignment: CDR1 GTSNPN and CDR2 SVGIG (reference sequence). The CDR3 covers 13 residues. The CDR3 loop reads CAWSVGAGAEAFF. CDR3 DNA sequence: TGTGCCTGGAGTGTGGGGGCTGGCGCTGAAGCTTTCTTT.

J is TRBJ2-3 and V is TRBV28; no reliable D call. The V gene's germline CDR1 is MDHEN and CDR2 SYDVKM. The CDR3 runs to 13 residues. The germline V and J ends were trimmed by 1 base and 8 bases, with 10 bases remaining between them. The CDR3 DNA is TGTGCCAGCAGTTTATCCCCCCCCGGTACGCAGTATTTT. Protein product: CASSLSPPGTQYF.

CDR3 residues: CAWSDRERTDTQYF. The CDR3 bases are TGTGCCTGGTCGGACAGGGAAAGGACAGATACGCAGTATTTT. V gene TRBV30 combines with J gene TRBJ2-3, with TRBD1 matching 8 bases. Germline values: CDR1 GTSNPN, CDR2 SVGIG (reference sequence). This CDR3 contains 14 residues. V lost 5 bases to trimming and J lost 3 bases; unmatched junction nucleotides: 7.

This chain uses TRBV6-1 with TRBJ2-4; 9 bases fit TRBD1. The CDR3 has 19 residues. Losses at the gene ends were 3 bases for V and 0 bases for J; bases not matched to a gene: 12. Germline V lookup: CDR1 MNHNS, CDR2 SASEGT. The CDR3: CASSDLTGGFGSAKNIQYF. The CDR3 DNA reads TGTGCCAGCAGTGACCTGACAGGGGGTTTCGGTTCAGCCAAAAACATTCAGTACTTC.

The V and J genes are TRBV5-4 and TRBJ2-5; D might be TRBD1 (5 bases). The CDR3 is 13 amino acids. The V end lost 1 base, the J end lost 5 bases, and 9 bases lay between the germline ends. Germline CDR1 is SGHNT and CDR2 is YYREEE (reference sequence). CDR3 sequence (DNA): TGTGCCAGCAGCTTGAGGGGCAGCGAGACCCAGTACTTC. Protein sequence: CASSLRGSETQYF.

The chain has TRBV4-2 and TRBJ2-5; TRBD1 is a possible D gene (6 bases). The V gene's germline CDR1 is LGHNA and CDR2 YNFKEQ. V was cut by 1 base and J by 4 bases, with 10 bases left in between. This CDR3 contains 14 residues. This chain's CDR3 is CASSQGARGETQYF. In DNA, the CDR3 is TGTGCCAGCAGCCAAGGTGCCAGGGGAGAGACCCAGTACTTC.

As DNA, the CDR3 is TGCGCCAGCAGCCAAAAGACTGAGTCGAACACCGGGGAGCTGTTTTTT. Its protein is CASSQKTESNTGELFF. This chain connects TRBV4-1 to TRBJ2-2; D call uncertain. Germline V lookup: CDR1 MGHRA, CDR2 YSYEKL. The V and J ends lost 2 bases and 0 bases respectively, with 10 bases between them. This CDR3 has 16 residues.

The genes are TRBV18 and TRBJ2-2; TRBD1 aligns across 11 bases. Germline CDR1 KGHSH, CDR2 LQKENI. V was pared by 2 bases and J by 4 bases, with 3 bases of the junction left unmatched. The CDR3 is made up of 16 amino acids. The CDR3 region has the DNA TGTGCCAGCTCACCAAGGGGACAGGGGGTCACCGGGGAGCTGTTTTTT. It codes for CASSPRGQGVTGELFF.

The rearrangement links TRBV6-5 to TRBJ2-7; a possible D gene is TRBD2 (5 bases). Germline CDR1 is MNHEY and CDR2 is SVGAGI. With 6 bases removed from V and 2 bases from J, the gap between germline ends came to 17 bases. The CDR3 loop spans 15 amino acids. The CDR3 loop reads CASRRISTTTYEQYF. The CDR3 bases are TGTGCCAGCAGACGAATCTCGACTACAACCTACGAGCAGTACTTC.

The rearrangement joins TRBV6-1 to TRBJ2-5; 9 bases agree with TRBD2. From germline, CDR1 is MNHNS and CDR2 SASEGT. CDR3 length equals 15 residues. Germline trimming cut 3 bases from V and 5 bases from J; bases unmatched to any gene: 7. CDR3 bases: TGTGCCAGCAGTGACGCGGCGGGGGGGCTGGAGACCCAGTACTTC. Translating it yields CASSDAAGGLETQYF.

The chain is built from TRBV28 and TRBJ2-7, with D maybe TRBD2 (7 bases). The CDR3 contains 13 residues. Germline V gene lookup returns CDR1 MDHEN and CDR2 SYDVKM. V lost 7 bases and J lost 3, with 13 bases in between. The DNA for the CDR3 is TGTGCCAGCACCCGGGGGGCGGACTACGAGCAGTACTTC. It translates to CASTRGADYEQYF.

The chain employs TRBV5-6 and TRBJ1-1; 8 bases are a match to TRBD1. In germline, CDR1 is SGHDT, CDR2 YYEEEE. The CDR3 has 17 residues. V dropped 2 bases and J dropped 0; count of bases not matched to a gene: 9. CDR3 residues: CASSFWTGTNMNTEAFF. The DNA for the CDR3 is TGTGCCAGCAGCTTTTGGACAGGGACAAATATGAACACTGAAGCTTTCTTT.

The chain joins TRBV5-4 to TRBJ1-6; perhaps TRBD1 as D (5 bases). Germline V gene data show CDR1 as SGHNT and CDR2 as YYREEE (reference sequence). The CDR3 has 17 amino acids. V lost 4 bases and J 0 bases, leaving 14 bases between the germline ends. The CDR3 DNA follows: TGTGCCAGCAGCATTCGTCGACAGAGCTCCTATAATTCACCCCTCCACTTT. Protein product: CASSIRRQSSYNSPLHF.

V is TRBV6-1 and J is TRBJ2-5, with D tentatively TRBD1 (6 bases). CDR3 length: 15 amino acids. Germline V gene data show CDR1 as MNHNS and CDR2 as SASEGT. V gave up 6 bases and J gave up 2 bases, with 16 bases separating them. The CDR3 DNA follows: TGTGCCAGCAGACTCCTTGGGACACAACAAGAGACCCAGTACTTC. This codes for CASRLLGTQQETQYF.

The J gene is TRBJ1-5, the V gene TRBV4-1, with D unclear. In germline, CDR1 is MGHRA, CDR2 YSYEKL. V dropped 0 bases and J dropped 5 bases, with 14 bases sitting between them. The CDR3 is 16 residues long. CDR3 bases: TGCGCCAGCAGCCAAGATTTTCCAGGACTATATCAGCCCCAGCATTTT. This gives the protein CASSQDFPGLYQPQHF.

The J gene is TRBJ1-1, the V gene TRBV7-9; no firm D call. Trimming shortened V by 0 bases and J by 1 base, and 12 bases separated the two germline ends. This CDR3 spans 16 amino acids. The germline gives CDR1 SEHNR, CDR2 FQNEAQ (reference sequence). The DNA of the CDR3 is TGTGCCAGCAGCTTAGCGCGGTTGGCCGGGAACACTGAAGCTTTCTTT. This sequence encodes CASSLARLAGNTEAFF.

This rearrangement joins TRBV30 to TRBJ2-7; 8 nucleotides agree with TRBD1. Germline-derived CDR1 and CDR2 are GTSNPN and SVGIG (reference sequence). The V and J ends lost 2 bases and 3 bases, in that order; junction bases with no gene match: 6. The CDR3 length is 14 residues. CDR3 sequence reads: CAWSSGQVYYEQYF. The CDR3, as DNA: TGTGCCTGGAGTTCGGGACAGGTTTACTACGAGCAGTACTTC.